This T cell receptor beta chain is from a study of T cells in Graves' hyperthyroidism and ophthalmopathy (dated by TCRdb to between 2018 and 2021). As for the study more broadly: Peripheral blood was sampled at the time of initial diagnosis, prior to any treatment. An independent validation cohort of fewer than 20 hyperthyroidism patients and some 15 patients who later progressed to ophthalmopathy tested prospective prediction of ophthalmopathy. Following sampling, methimazole starting at 30 mg daily was given to hyperthyroidism patients, and high-dose intravenous methylprednisolone was given to ophthalmopathy patients. A discovery cohort of approximately 97 patients, approximately 45 with Graves' ophthalmopathy and approximately 60 with stable Graves' hyperthyroidism, was used to find distinguishing TCR V-J signatures. For training and testing, the 100 or so patients in the discovery cohort were randomly divided in a 7:3 ratio. Thyroid tissue and blood T-cell repertoires from about 6 Graves' hyperthyroidism patients were also compared in the study. According to the paper, TCR Vbeta CDR3 sequencing was carried out on about 140 peripheral blood samples, which came from some 41 ophthalmopathy, around 74 hyperthyroidism and roughly 17 progressor patients. General conclusions and limits of the study: In validation, the model predicted progression to ophthalmopathy a median of 6.5 months before onset, with roughly 70% sensitivity and roughly 77% specificity. No statistical method was used to set the sample size in advance, and investigators knew the group allocation. A model built on a 13 V-J signature distinguished ophthalmopathy from stable hyperthyroidism, reaching about 88% sensitivity and 81.08% specificity in cross-validation and 80%/75% in testing. Most expanded thyroid clonotypes (frequency above 0.001) were also found in blood, which suggests that blood repertoires may mirror thyroid immune responses.

TCR beta CDR3 regions were amplified from RNA transcripts. The TCR CDR3 was subjected to a first round of RT-PCR using the HTBI primer set and the Qiagen OneStep RT-PCR kit. A second multiplex PCR round built the libraries, followed by size selection and purification. Libraries were sequenced paired-end with 100 bp reads on an Illumina HiSeq2000. The authors' analysis ran thus. SOAPnuke was used to process the raw data, with reads discarded if the reads contained adapters or uncalled bases, had a mean Phred below 15, or lacked an exact constant-primer or identifier match. COPE v1.2.5 was used to merge the high-quality paired reads, and each unique nucleotide sequence was defined as a clonotype. Clonotypes were aligned to IMGT TRBV, TRBD and TRBJ reference segments using MiTCR v1.1. Only V-J combinations with frequency above 0.0001, covering 99% to 99.2% of repertoires, were analysed. The TCS score was defined as F50 (clonal expansion) divided by E x V (chaos), with BLOSUM62-based TCRdist calculated between CDR3 peptides within each V-J. Welch's t-statistics and random forest reduced around 550 V-J features to fewer than 15, which were used in a naive Bayes classifier (R e1071). In-frame beta chains were kept once TCRdb had trimmed the public reads at Q25 with fastp and called clones with MiXCR. All rows with the same CDR3 protein become a single entry with the most common DNA and genes. The V and J calls shown here were made by TCRdb, not taken from the authors' results. This sample holds fewer than 350,000 distinct CDR3 sequences; roughly an eighth were observed only once. Together, the top ten hold approximately 7.9% of the sample.

Stable Graves' hyperthyroidism was defined as no progression to ophthalmopathy during 18 months of follow-up. The hyperthyroidism patients were between 18 and 65 years old and newly diagnosed, with a disease duration of less than 2 months. Exclusion was applied to patients with uncontrolled infections, other autoimmune diseases, pregnancy or lactation. Diagnoses were based on clinical symptoms, serum thyroxine and TRAb, thyroid ultrasound and orbital computed tomography. Ficoll-Paque density gradient centrifugation was used to isolate PBMCs from approximately 10 ml of fresh peripheral blood. Total RNA was extracted using Trizol reagent, and RNA quality was assessed on an Agilent 2100 Bioanalyzer. Trimming removed 0 bases from V and 5 bases from J, leaving 11 bases between the germline ends. The CDR3 contains 14 residues, cysteine and phenylalanine counted. Just the 42-base CDR3 DNA is kept, in frame starting at base 1. Via the germline V gene (reference sequence), CDR1 is SGHKS and CDR2 YYEKEE.

This clonotype was detected ten times or more. Its antigen is not yet known. The sample holds no much larger clone one base away, and base qualities are not on file. The chain employs TRBV5-5 and TRBJ1-1; the best D guess is TRBD1, with 5 bases matching. The specimen sequenced was blood. The origin of this receptor is a woman aged 40 to 50 with Graves' hyperthyroidism. The DNA sequence is as follows: TGTGCCAGCAGCTTGGGGGGCGAGAGGACTGAAGCTTTCTTT. Its product reads: CASSLGGERTEAFF.